The next 29 T cell receptor beta chains were all read from a single sample in a study of regulatory T cells in long-lasting Graves disease. Arm-PCR of CDR3 regions with iRepertoire HTBI primers generated TCR beta libraries. TCRdb fed the multiplex PCR reads into MiXCR, producing one record per CDR3 protein. Found here are over 450,000 distinct CDR3 sequences, approximately 21% of them singletons; the top ten hold around 7%. Time point described: persistent/refractory GD, antithyroid drugs over 5 years with positive TRAb. Making the TCR library involved RNA that had been extracted from PBMCs. Sample: peripheral blood mononuclear cells (PBMCs), taken when the disease was refractory, from a patient treated with antithyroid drugs. The origin of the receptors is a female donor with Graves disease.

This clonotype was detected only a few times. V and J are TRBV19 and TRBJ1-5, with TRBD1 matching over 8 bases. Germline CDR1 is LNHDA and CDR2 is SQIVND (reference sequence). V shed 4 bases and J 5 bases; nucleotides not matched to a gene: 10. The CDR3 runs to 16 residues. CDR3 in amino acids: CASSTSGTGNDQPQHF. CDR3 in DNA: TGTGCCAGTAGTACATCGGGGACAGGCAATGATCAGCCCCAGCATTTT.

Turning to this clonotype: A far larger clone is one base from this, pointing to a likely read error. The chain links TRBV2 to TRBJ1-4, with D perhaps TRBD1 (6 bases). V gave up 6 bases and J gave up 5 bases, with 16 bases separating them. The germline CDR1 and CDR2 sequences are SNHLY and FYNNEI. CDR3 size: 15 residues. CDR3 in DNA: TGTGCCAGCAGCTTCTTCGGGACATCGAATGAAAAACTGTTTTTT. As protein: CASSFFGTSNEKLFF.

In this sample, this clonotype turned up many times. The genes are TRBV15 and TRBJ2-2; D may be TRBD2 (5 bases). The germline V and J ends were trimmed by 0 bases and 8 bases, with 13 bases remaining between them. CDR3 length: 15 residues. Germline V gene sequence: CDR1 LNHNV, CDR2 YYDKDF (reference sequence). The CDR3 sequence is CATSRDAGPAGELFF. CDR3 bases: TGTGCCACCAGCAGAGATGCGGGCCCGGCGGGGGAGCTGTTTTTT. The full variable domain, rest sourced from reference TRBV15 and TRBJ2-2, is DAMVIQNPRYQVTQFGKPVTLSCSQTLNHNVMYWYQQKSSQAPKLLFHYYDKDFNNEADTPDNFQSRRPNTSFCFLDIRSPGLGDTAMYLCATSRDAGPAGELFFGEGSRLTVL.

The chain uses TRBV7-2 and TRBJ2-3; a possible D gene is TRBD2 (5 bases). The V gene's germline CDR1 is SGHTA and CDR2 FQGNSA. CDR3 length: 13 residues. V was shortened by 1 base and J by 9 bases, with 11 bases between the two germline ends. The CDR3 spells CASSLEDSRTQYF. In DNA, the CDR3 is TGTGCCAGCAGCTTAGAGGACTCTAGAACGCAGTATTTT.

The CDR3 DNA is TGTGCCAGCAGCTTAGAATATCGGCTGGGCTCCTACAATGAGCAGTTCTTC. Protein: CASSLEYRLGSYNEQFF. The chain carries TRBV13 and TRBJ2-1; no reliable D call. Trimming pared 1 base from V and 0 bases from J, leaving 13 bases between. CDR3 size: 17 residues. The germline V gene encodes CDR1 PRHDT and CDR2 FYEKMQ (reference sequence).

The V and J genes are TRBV9 and TRBJ1-5; 7 nucleotides align to TRBD1. This CDR3 region has 14 residues. V trimming: 2 bases; J trimming: 7 bases; junction bases outside the gene matches: 6. In germline, CDR1 is SGDLS, CDR2 YYNGEE. CDR3 nucleotides: TGTGCCAGCAGCGTTGGACAGGCGGGACAGCCCCAGCATTTT. It encodes CASSVGQAGQPQHF.

A note on this clonotype: This may be a read error: a much more frequent sequence differs by one nucleotide. This chain connects TRBV10-3 to TRBJ1-5, with D possibly TRBD1 on 6 matching bases. The CDR3 covers 13 residues. Germline lookup yields CDR1 ENHRY and CDR2 SYGVKD. The CDR3 loop reads CAISEQGGQPRHF. DNA for the CDR3: TGTGCCATCAGTGAACAGGGAGGTCAGCCCCGGCATTTT.

This sequence joins TRBV20-1 and TRBJ2-7, with TRBD1 matching 10 bases. The V gene's germline CDR1 is DFQATT and CDR2 SNEGSKA (reference sequence). The CDR3 length is 12 residues. With V trimmed by 3 bases and J by 11 bases, 7 bases remained unmatched. The CDR3 reads CSARDPGTGEYF. The CDR3 coding sequence is TGCAGTGCTAGGGACCCCGGGACAGGGGAGTACTTC.

This sequence joins TRBV7-9 and TRBJ1-2; D call uncertain. This CDR3 region has 14 residues. Germline values: CDR1 SEHNR, CDR2 FQNEAQ (reference sequence). Trimming removed 1 base from V and 4 bases from J, with 10 bases in between. The CDR3 sequence: CASSLEGWSYGYTF. Here the CDR3 DNA reads TGTGCCAGCAGCTTAGAGGGCTGGAGCTATGGCTACACCTTC.

The V call is TRBV7-8, the J call TRBJ1-6; possibly TRBD1 for D (5 bases). The CDR3 is 17 residues long. The germline V and J ends were trimmed by 5 bases and 5 bases, with 19 bases remaining between them. Germline-derived CDR1 and CDR2 are SGHVS and FQNEAQ. The CDR3 spells CASSRSMGLWDNSPLHF. CDR3 nucleotide sequence: TGTGCCAGCAGCCGGAGCATGGGGCTATGGGATAATTCACCCCTCCACTTT.

This clonotype was seen many times. This chain joins TRBV20-1 and TRBJ2-5; D may match TRBD1 or TRBD2 (6 bases each). Germline lookup yields CDR1 DFQATT and CDR2 SNEGSKA (reference sequence). This CDR3 is 14 amino acids long. V lost 5 bases to trimming and J lost 2 bases, with 15 bases between them. The CDR3 coding sequence is TGCAGTGCTCGGCCGGGGGCTTCGCAAGAGACCCAGTACTTC. It is translated as CSARPGASQETQYF.

This clonotype has ten or more counts. The chain is built from TRBV11-2 and TRBJ2-5; D is perhaps TRBD2 (5 bases). Germline values: CDR1 SGHAT, CDR2 FQNNGV. The CDR3 covers 17 residues. V was cut by 1 base and J by 3 bases, with 18 bases left in between. The CDR3 spells CASSLGSASKAEETQYF. The CDR3 region has the DNA TGTGCCAGCAGCTTAGGTTCGGCTAGCAAAGCAGAAGAGACCCAGTACTTC.

This clonotype was observed many times. The chain couples TRBV28 to TRBJ2-5; D remains ambiguous. Germline V gene lookup returns CDR1 MDHEN and CDR2 SYDVKM. Trimming left V 2 bases short and J 4 bases short, with 11 bases between. CDR3 length: 14 amino acids. The CDR3 loop is CASSLGRWGETQYF. The CDR3, as DNA: TGTGCCAGCAGTTTAGGGCGGTGGGGAGAGACCCAGTACTTC. The variable domain in full, with the rest retrieved from reference TRBV28 and TRBJ2-5, is DVKVTQSSRYLVKRTGEKVFLECVQDMDHENMFWYRQDPGLGLRLIYFSYDVKMKEKGDIPEGYSVSREKKERFSLILESASTNQTSMYLCASSLGRWGETQYFGPGTRLLVL.

This clonotype has more than one count but fewer than ten. The rearrangement joins TRBV6-1 to TRBJ2-6, with D perhaps being TRBD1 or TRBD2 (5 bases each). The length of the CDR3 is 17 residues. Trimming removed 6 bases from V and 2 bases from J, with 17 bases in between. CDR1 MNHNS and CDR2 SASEGT come from the germline V gene. As DNA, the CDR3 is TGTGCCAGCAGCCGTTATTCGGGGACCACTGGGGCCAACGTCCTGACTTTC. It codes for CASSRYSGTTGANVLTF.

This clonotype was found many times. This sequence joins TRBV6-2 or TRBV6-3 and TRBJ2-7; no firm D call. The V gene's germline CDR1 is MNHEY and CDR2 SVGEGT. Trimming removed 5 bases at V and 2 bases at J, with 10 bases between. The CDR3 sequence is 13 residues long. The chain's CDR3 is CASSVRVAYEQYF. Here the CDR3 DNA reads TGTGCCAGCAGTGTCCGGGTCGCCTACGAGCAGTACTTC.

For this clonotype: One junction end does not reproduce the germline sequence, and a read error may be involved. The chain carries TRBV20-1 and TRBJ1-1; 8 bases are shared with TRBD1. This CDR3 has 14 residues. In germline, CDR1 is DFQATT, CDR2 SNEGSKA (reference sequence). The CDR3 here is CSAARQGMNAEAFF. The CDR3 coding sequence is TGCAGTGCTGCCCGACAGGGGATGAACGCTGAAGCTTTCTTT.

The chain couples TRBV11-2 to TRBJ2-3, with D perhaps matching TRBD2 (6 bases). CDR1 and CDR2 from the germline V gene are SGHAT and FQNNGV. This CDR3 has 14 residues. With 3 bases removed from V and 2 bases from J, the gap between germline ends came to 9 bases. This CDR3 reads CASSFGTHTDTQYF. Written as DNA, the CDR3 is TGTGCCAGCAGCTTTGGGACTCACACAGATACGCAGTATTTT. The complete variable domain, with remaining parts taken from reference TRBV11-2 and TRBJ2-3, reads EAGVAQSPRYKIIEKRQSVAFWCNPISGHATLYWYQQILGQGPKLLIQFQNNGVVDDSQLPKDRFSAERLKGVDSTLKIQPAKLEDSAVYLCASSFGTHTDTQYFGPGTRLTVL.

The CDR3 spells CASSWGTTGDTQYF. Written as DNA, the CDR3 is TGTGCCAGCAGTTGGGGGACTACGGGGGATACGCAGTATTTT. The V call is TRBV6-2 or TRBV6-3, the J call TRBJ2-3, with 7 bases lining up with TRBD2. V was clipped by 4 bases and J by 6 bases; unmatched bases: 7. This CDR3 comprises 14 residues. Germline-derived CDR1 and CDR2 are MNHEY and SVGEGT.

This clonotype appeared many times. The J gene is TRBJ1-2, the V gene TRBV10-3; tentative D call: TRBD1 (5 bases). V dropped 6 bases and J dropped 4 bases, with 12 bases sitting between them. This CDR3 comprises 13 residues. The V gene's germline CDR1 is ENHRY and CDR2 SYGVKD. The CDR3 nucleotides read TGTGCCATCAGCGGGACCGAGGTCTATGGCTACACCTTC. This codes for CAISGTEVYGYTF.

There are many counts of this clonotype. V and J are TRBV28 and TRBJ2-7, with TRBD2 matching over 7 bases. Unmatched junction bases numbered 7, after V lost 3 bases and J lost 5 bases. CDR1 is MDHEN and CDR2 is SYDVKM in the germline V gene. This CDR3 is built from 14 residues. Here the CDR3 reads CASSFPGLEDEQYF. CDR3 nucleotide sequence: TGTGCCAGCAGTTTTCCTGGACTAGAAGACGAGCAGTACTTC.

This clonotype appeared a few times. The chain has TRBV18 and TRBJ2-7, with 7 bases identical to TRBD2. V shed 4 bases, J shed 2 bases, and the junction held 5 bases outside the gene matches. The CDR3 totals 14 residues. Germline V lookup: CDR1 KGHSH, CDR2 LQKENI. The CDR3, as DNA: TGTGCCAGCTCACGAGCGGGATCCCCCTACGAGCAGTACTTC. This encodes CASSRAGSPYEQYF.

This clonotype showed up many times. This chain connects TRBV28 to TRBJ2-2, with 11 nucleotides matching TRBD2. J lost 8 bases, V lost 5 bases, and 7 bases had no gene match. This CDR3 is built from 15 residues. Germline V gene lookup returns CDR1 MDHEN and CDR2 SYDVKM. The CDR3 bases are TGTGCCAGCAGTGCCCTCACTAGCGGGAGAGGGGAGCTGTTTTTT. It encodes CASSALTSGRGELFF.

As concerns this clonotype: One end of the junction does not line up with germline, which may come from a read error. The genes are TRBV28 and TRBJ2-3, with TRBD1 as a possible D gene (5 bases). Germline CDR1 MDHEN, CDR2 SYDVKM. The CDR3 spans 15 residues. In DNA form, the CDR3 reads TGTGCCAGCAGTTTAAGGCAGGGAACCACAGATGCGCAGTATTTT. Translating gives CASSLRQGTTDAQYF.

In this sample, this clonotype turned up many times. The chain is built from TRBV6-1 and TRBJ1-5, with 8 bases aligning to TRBD1. There are 18 residues in the CDR3. J was trimmed by 7 bases and V by 7 bases; bases with no gene match: 21. The germline CDR1 and CDR2 sequences are MNHNS and SASEGT. The CDR3 DNA sequence: TGTGCCAGCAACCTAAACCCCGGGACAGGTGACGTCGGCCAGCCCCAGCATTTT. Encoded protein: CASNLNPGTGDVGQPQHF.

The chain couples TRBV7-8 to TRBJ1-3; unclear D gene. Looked up from germline, CDR1 is SGHVS and CDR2 is FQNEAQ. The CDR3 has 18 amino acids. V dropped 1 base and J dropped 0 bases, with 16 bases sitting between them. Written as DNA, the CDR3 is TGTGCCAGCAGCTTAGGATCTGGGTGGTGGAGCTCTGGAAACACCATATATTTT. It translates to CASSLGSGWWSSGNTIYF.

Regarding this clonotype: At one of its ends the junction is not consistent with the germline gene, which may arise from a read error. The chain is built from TRBV20-1 and TRBJ2-5, with D possibly TRBD1 on 5 matching bases. The CDR3 runs 15 residues. Germline V lookup: CDR1 DFQATT, CDR2 SNEGSKA (reference sequence). The CDR3 nucleotides are TGCAGTGCTAGAGATGGGCAGGGCGCAACAGAGGCCCAGTACTTC. The encoded protein is CSARDGQGATEAQYF.

This clonotype showed up just a few times. The rearrangement links TRBV10-3 to TRBJ2-2; no definite D call. V lost 4 bases to trimming and J lost 0 bases, with 6 bases between them. Germline CDR1 reads ENHRY; CDR2 reads SYGVKD. The CDR3 spans 14 residues. The DNA for the CDR3 is TGTGCCATCAGTGGCGATCCGAACACCGGGGAGCTGTTTTTT. Translating it yields CAISGDPNTGELFF.

The rearrangement uses TRBV10-3 and TRBJ2-7; 7 bases are a match to TRBD1. The germline V gene has CDR1 ENHRY and CDR2 SYGVKD. The CDR3 sequence is 13 residues long. J gave up 6 bases and V 4 bases, and 6 bases lay outside the gene matches. CDR3 DNA sequence: TGTGCCATCAGTGCTGACAGGGTTCGCGAGCAGTACTTC. It specifies CAISADRVREQYF.

This clonotype was counted ten times or more. The rearrangement joins TRBV2 to TRBJ2-4, with D unresolved. Germline assignment: CDR1 SNHLY and CDR2 FYNNEI. CDR3 length equals 12 residues. The V and J ends lost 3 bases and 4 bases respectively, with 4 bases between them. CDR3 amino acids: CASSDSKNIQYF. CDR3 DNA sequence: TGTGCCAGCAGTGACAGTAAAAACATTCAGTACTTC.